This T cell receptor (beta chain) was recorded in a study of CD8 T cells in Susac syndrome. Random hexamers were used to reverse transcribe about 0.5 to 1 ug of RNA. Multiplex immunoSEQ PCR targeted 54 Vbeta and 13 Jbeta TCR beta segments. TCRdb passed the immunoSEQ multiplex PCR reads through MiXCR, listing each CDR3 protein once. The sample records about 120,000 distinct CDR3 sequences, approximately 91% being singletons. Matched for age and sex, the controls were healthy donors. The CDR3 is 12 residues long. Germline assignment: CDR1 DFQATT and CDR2 SNEGSKA (reference sequence). This clonotype was sampled from a human donor in good health. Sequenced input: CD4+ T cells from PBMCs. V and J are TRBV20-1 and TRBJ1-2; D gene ambiguous. CDR3 sequence: CGCFAPSYGYTF. Written as DNA, the CDR3 is TGCGGCTGCTTTGCGCCCTCCTATGGCTACACCTTC.